The 9 T cell receptor beta chains below come from one sample, sequenced in a study of blood T cell repertoires in COVID-19. Repertoires were generated with immunoSEQ multiplex PCR, while TCRdb's copy carries only in-frame clones and drops some. The profile shows fewer than 120,000 clones, 70% to 80% of them singletons. The source material was peripheral blood. Receptor source: a woman aged 60 to 75 with acute or convalescent COVID-19.

The rearrangement uses TRBV7-3 and TRBJ2-3, with 8 bases that match TRBD1. Germline assignment: CDR1 SGHTA and CDR2 FQGTGA. The V segment lost 5 bases and the J segment 4 bases; nucleotides outside the gene matches: 8. The CDR3 is 15 amino acids. Here the CDR3 reads CASSLGQASADTQYF. The CDR3 region has the DNA TGTGCCAGCAGCCTGGGACAGGCAAGTGCAGATACGCAGTATTTT.

This clone was picked up a small number of times. In the same sample, other DNA sequences code for this CDR3. This chain joins TRBV6-5 and TRBJ2-7; tentative D call: TRBD1 (5 bases). V dropped 2 bases and J dropped 4 bases, with 15 bases sitting between them. Germline assignment: CDR1 MNHEY and CDR2 SVGAGI. The CDR3 spans 15 residues. CDR3 coding DNA: TGTGCCAGCAGTTACGGGCAGGGCGCCTCGTACGAGCAGTACTTC. Amino acids: CASSYGQGASYEQYF.

CDR3 sequence (DNA): TGTGCCACCTCCAGGCGTACAGATACGCAGTATTTT. This translates into CATSRRTDTQYF. V gene TRBV28 combines with J gene TRBJ2-3; D is unclear. This CDR3 region has 12 residues. V dropped 10 bases and J dropped 3 bases, with 11 bases sitting between them. The V gene's germline CDR1 is MDHEN and CDR2 SYDVKM.

This clone was detected a few times. The chain joins TRBV11-2 to TRBJ2-3; 7 nucleotides line up with TRBD2. CDR3 length: 12 residues. J gave up 3 bases and V 7 bases, and 1 base lay outside the gene matches. Germline V gene sequence: CDR1 SGHAT, CDR2 FQNNGV. CDR3 sequence: CASMRGTDTQYF. The CDR3 DNA reads TGTGCCAGCATGCGGGGGACAGATACGCAGTATTTT.

The rearrangement links TRBV5-5 to TRBJ1-2; D remains unclear. This CDR3 spans 18 amino acids. Trimming removed 2 bases from V and 3 bases from J, with 23 bases in between. CDR1 and CDR2 from the germline V gene are SGHKS and YYEKEE (reference sequence). The CDR3 sequence: CASSLYGSEDAYYYGYTF. The CDR3 DNA sequence: TGTGCCAGCAGCTTATATGGGAGCGAGGACGCCTACTACTATGGCTACACCTTC. The full variable domain, its missing parts supplied by reference TRBV5-5 and TRBJ1-2, is DAGVTQSPTHLIKTRGQQVTLRCSPISGHKSVSWYQQVLGQGPQFIFQYYEKEERGRGNFPDRFSARQFPNYSSELNVNALLLGDSALYLCASSLYGSEDAYYYGYTFGSGTRLTVV.

The chain carries TRBV10-1 and TRBJ1-1; possibly TRBD1 for D (5 bases). This CDR3 comprises 12 residues. V was trimmed by 2 bases and J by 9 bases, leaving 10 bases between them. Germline assignment: CDR1 WNHNN and CDR2 SYGVQD (reference sequence). CDR3 DNA sequence: TGCGCCAGCAGTGAGCGGCAGGGTAAAGCTTTCTTT. Protein sequence: CASSERQGKAFF.

The rearrangement joins TRBV27 to TRBJ1-3, with D hard to call. The ends were cut back, 7 bases at V and 1 base at J, with 5 bases in the middle. The CDR3 is made up of 12 amino acids. The V gene's germline CDR1 is MNHEY and CDR2 SMNVEV (reference sequence). The CDR3 DNA follows: TGTGCCAGCATGGAGTCTGGAAACACCATATATTTT. Amino acids: CASMESGNTIYF.

The J gene is TRBJ2-5, the V gene TRBV11-1, with a weak D call TRBD2 (7 bases). The V end lost 2 bases, the J end lost 4 bases, and 17 bases lay between the germline ends. The CDR3 extends over 16 amino acids. Germline V gives CDR1 SGHAT, CDR2 FQDESV (reference sequence). The CDR3 loop reads CASSLIWGGARETQYF. As DNA, the CDR3 is TGTGCCAGCAGCTTAATCTGGGGGGGCGCGAGAGAGACCCAGTACTTC.

The V and J genes are TRBV6-5 and TRBJ1-3; TRBD1 matches at 9 bases. Trimming removed 5 bases from V and 9 bases from J; junction bases left unmatched: 5. CDR3 length equals 13 residues. The V gene's germline CDR1 is MNHEY and CDR2 SVGAGI. The CDR3 sequence is CASSRGTGTTIYF. The CDR3 DNA is TGTGCCAGCAGTCGCGGGACAGGGACCACCATATATTTT.